This TCR beta chain was observed in a study of identifying expanded T cells in peripheral blood. Study-level findings and limits: Over about two and four weeks, about 15 and 19 clones changed, versus approximately 1.1 between replicates. Variance in clone template counts between roughly two-week samples significantly increased with total template count across all healthy donors.

About this clone itself: The antigen remains unidentified.

Clones were sequenced by immunoSEQ multiplex PCR, and TCRdb holds only the in-frame ones, with some missing. Seen here are about 85,000 clones, around nine tenths observed once, and the top ten hold approximately 2.8%. Sequenced material: blood. This TCR derives from a person aged 18 to 69 in good health.

The CDR3 loop is CASSKPRGAGSSSGNTIYF. The CDR3 nucleotides read TGTGCCAGCAGCAAACCGAGAGGAGCAGGCTCAAGCTCTGGAAACACCATATATTTT. This rearrangement joins TRBV21-1 to TRBJ1-3. TRBV21-1 is noted as a pseudogene. This CDR3 has 19 amino acids.